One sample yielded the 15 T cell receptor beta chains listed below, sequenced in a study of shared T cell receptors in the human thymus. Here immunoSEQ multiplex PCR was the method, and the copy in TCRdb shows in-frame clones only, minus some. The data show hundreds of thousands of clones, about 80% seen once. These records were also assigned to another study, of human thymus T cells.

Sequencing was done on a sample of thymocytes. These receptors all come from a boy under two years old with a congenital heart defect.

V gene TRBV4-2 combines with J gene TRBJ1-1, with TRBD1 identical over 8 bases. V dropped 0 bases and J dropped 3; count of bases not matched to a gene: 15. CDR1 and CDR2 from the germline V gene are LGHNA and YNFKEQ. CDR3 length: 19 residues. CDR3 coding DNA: TGTGCCAGCAGCCAAGATTTCAGAGACAGGGGTTCTAAGGACACTGAAGCTTTCTTT. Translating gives CASSQDFRDRGSKDTEAFF.

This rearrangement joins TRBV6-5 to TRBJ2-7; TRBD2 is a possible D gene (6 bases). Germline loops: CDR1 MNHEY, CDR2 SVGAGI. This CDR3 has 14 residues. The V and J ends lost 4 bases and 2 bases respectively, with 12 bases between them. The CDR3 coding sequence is TGTGCCAGCAGTTCTAGCGCCGTACCCTACGAGCAGTACTTC. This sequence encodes CASSSSAVPYEQYF.

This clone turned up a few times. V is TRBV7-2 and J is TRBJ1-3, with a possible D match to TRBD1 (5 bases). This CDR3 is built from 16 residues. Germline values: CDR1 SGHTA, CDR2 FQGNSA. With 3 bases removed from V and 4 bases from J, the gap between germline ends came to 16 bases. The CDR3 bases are TGTGCCAGCAGCTTTCCGGGGAAGCGGGACGGAAACACCATATATTTT. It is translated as CASSFPGKRDGNTIYF.

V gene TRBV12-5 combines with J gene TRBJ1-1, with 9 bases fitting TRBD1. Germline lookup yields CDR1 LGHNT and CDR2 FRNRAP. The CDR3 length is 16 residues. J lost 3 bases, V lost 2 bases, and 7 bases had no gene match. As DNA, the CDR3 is TGTGCTAGTGGTTTGAAGACAGGGGGGATTCACACTGAAGCTTTCTTT. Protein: CASGLKTGGIHTEAFF. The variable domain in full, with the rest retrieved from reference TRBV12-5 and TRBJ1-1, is DARVTQTPRHKVTEMGQEVTMRCQPILGHNTVFWYRQTMMQGLELLAYFRNRAPLDDSGMPKDRFSAEMPDATLATLKIQPSEPRDSAVYFCASGLKTGGIHTEAFFGQGTRLTVV.

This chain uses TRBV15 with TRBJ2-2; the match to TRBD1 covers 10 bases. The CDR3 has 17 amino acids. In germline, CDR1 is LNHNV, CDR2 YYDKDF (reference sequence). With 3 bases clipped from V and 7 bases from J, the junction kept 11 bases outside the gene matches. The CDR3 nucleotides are TGTGCCACCAGCAGCCCAAGGGACAGGGGAAAGGGCGGGGAGCTGTTTTTT. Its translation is CATSSPRDRGKGGELFF.

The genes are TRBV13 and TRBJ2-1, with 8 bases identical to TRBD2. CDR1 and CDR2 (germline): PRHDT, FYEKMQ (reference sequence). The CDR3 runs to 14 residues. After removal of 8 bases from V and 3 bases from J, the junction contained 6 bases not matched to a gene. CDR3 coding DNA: TGTGCCAGCCCGGGCGGGAGGCGCTACAATGAGCAGTTCTTC. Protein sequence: CASPGGRRYNEQFF.

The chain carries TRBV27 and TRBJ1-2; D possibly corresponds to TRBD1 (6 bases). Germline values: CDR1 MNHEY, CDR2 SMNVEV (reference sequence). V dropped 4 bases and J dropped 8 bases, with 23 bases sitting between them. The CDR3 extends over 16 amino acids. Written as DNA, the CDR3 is TGTGCCAGCAGTTCCCACAGGGAAGGGTCGCCCGAGGGCTACACCTTC. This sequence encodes CASSSHREGSPEGYTF.

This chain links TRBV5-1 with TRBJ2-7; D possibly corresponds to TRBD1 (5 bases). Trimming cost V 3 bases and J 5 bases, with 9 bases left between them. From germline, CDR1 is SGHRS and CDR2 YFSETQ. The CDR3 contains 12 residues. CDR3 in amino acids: CASSSSGNEQYF. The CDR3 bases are TGCGCCAGCAGCTCGTCAGGGAACGAGCAGTACTTC.

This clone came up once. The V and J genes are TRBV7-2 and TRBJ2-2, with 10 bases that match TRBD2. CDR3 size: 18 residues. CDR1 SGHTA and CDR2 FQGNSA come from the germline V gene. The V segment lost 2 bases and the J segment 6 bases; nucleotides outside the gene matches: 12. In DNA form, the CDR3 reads TGTGCCAGCAGCTTAATATCGCTAGCGGGAGTGGAGGCCGGGGAGCTGTTTTTT. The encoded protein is CASSLISLAGVEAGELFF.

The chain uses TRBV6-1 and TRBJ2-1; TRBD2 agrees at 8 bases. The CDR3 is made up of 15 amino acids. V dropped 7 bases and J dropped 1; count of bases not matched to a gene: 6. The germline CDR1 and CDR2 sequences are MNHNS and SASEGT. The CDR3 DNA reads TGTGCCAGCACTCCGGGACTAGAGTCCTACAATGAGCAGTTCTTC. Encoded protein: CASTPGLESYNEQFF.

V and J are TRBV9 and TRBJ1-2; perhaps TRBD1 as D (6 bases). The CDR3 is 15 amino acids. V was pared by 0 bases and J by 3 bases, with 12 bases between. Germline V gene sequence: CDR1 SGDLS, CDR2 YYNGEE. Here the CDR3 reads CASSVGGGRDYGYTF. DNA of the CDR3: TGTGCCAGCAGCGTAGGGGGGGGCCGGGACTATGGCTACACCTTC.

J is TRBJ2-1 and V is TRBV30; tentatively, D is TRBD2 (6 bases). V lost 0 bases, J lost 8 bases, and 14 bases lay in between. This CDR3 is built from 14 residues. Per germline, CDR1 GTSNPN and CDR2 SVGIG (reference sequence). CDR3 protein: CAWSVLAGLDEQFF. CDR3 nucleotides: TGTGCCTGGAGTGTACTTGCGGGATTGGATGAGCAGTTCTTC.

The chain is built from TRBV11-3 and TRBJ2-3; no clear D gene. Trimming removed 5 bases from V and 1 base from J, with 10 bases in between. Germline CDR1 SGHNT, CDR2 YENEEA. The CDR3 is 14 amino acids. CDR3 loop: CASSPSYGTDTQYF. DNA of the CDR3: TGTGCCAGCAGCCCCAGTTACGGCACAGATACGCAGTATTTT.

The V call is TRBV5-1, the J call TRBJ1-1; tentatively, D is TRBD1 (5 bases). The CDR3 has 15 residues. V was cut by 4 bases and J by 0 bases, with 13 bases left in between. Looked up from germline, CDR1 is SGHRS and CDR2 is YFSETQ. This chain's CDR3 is CASSPSGALNTEAFF. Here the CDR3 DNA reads TGCGCCAGCAGCCCGAGTGGGGCGCTGAACACTGAAGCTTTCTTT.

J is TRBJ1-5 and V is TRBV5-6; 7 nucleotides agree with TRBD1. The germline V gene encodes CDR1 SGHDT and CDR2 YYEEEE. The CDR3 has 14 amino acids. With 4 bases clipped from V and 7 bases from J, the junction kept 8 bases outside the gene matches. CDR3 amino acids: CASSPLGGQQPQHF. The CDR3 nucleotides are TGTGCCAGCAGCCCCTTAGGGGGCCAGCAGCCCCAGCATTTT.